The rows below give T cell receptor beta chains drawn from one sample of a study of molecular identifiers for immune sequencing clone quantification. In TCRdb, the PCR reads were re-called with MiXCR into one record per CDR3 protein. The sample includes about 320,000 distinct CDR3 sequences, about 21% of them seen just once. The sample consisted of naive CD8+ T cells from blood, with Jurkat cell RNA spiked in. The receptor set was obtained from a human donor in good health. Some libraries in this study had Jurkat cell RNA spiked in. Each CDR3 is given with its conserved first and last residue. D genes are given only for firm matches. Expanded clones are given a class, and other clones once, few, many or no size at all.

CDR3nt: TGTGCCAGCAGCCAAGAAGACAGGAGAGATAATTCACCCCTCCACTTT
CDR3aa: CASSQEDRRDNSPLHF
v_gene: TRBV4-2
abundance: many
j_gene: TRBJ1-6
d_gene: .

CDR3nt: TGTGCCAGCAGCCACGGAGTAGGGTTCCCAGATACGCAGTATTTT
CDR3aa: CASSHGVGFPDTQYF
v_gene: TRBV11-3
abundance: .
j_gene: TRBJ2-3
d_gene: .

CDR3nt: TGTGCCAGCAGTTACGGGACAGGTAGTGGCTACACCTTC
CDR3aa: CASSYGTGSGYTF
v_gene: TRBV6-2/TRBV6-3
abundance: many
j_gene: TRBJ1-2
d_gene: TRBD1

CDR3nt: TGTGCCAGTAGTATTTTAGAGAGCACAGATACGCAGTATTTT
CDR3aa: CASSILESTDTQYF
v_gene: TRBV19
abundance: many
j_gene: TRBJ2-3
d_gene: .

CDR3nt: TGTGCCAGCAGTGACTGGGGACTGCAAGCGTATTCACCCCTCCACTTT
CDR3aa: CASSDWGLQAYSPLHF
v_gene: TRBV25-1
abundance: .
j_gene: TRBJ1-6
d_gene: .

CDR3nt: TGTGCCAGCAGCTTAGCCCTAGTGGATACGCAGTATTTT
CDR3aa: CASSLALVDTQYF
v_gene: TRBV11-2
abundance: few
j_gene: TRBJ2-3
d_gene: .

CDR3nt: TGTGCCAGCAGATCAACCGGGACAGGGGGATATTACGAGCAGTACTTC
CDR3aa: CASRSTGTGGYYEQYF
v_gene: TRBV6-2/TRBV6-3
abundance: few
j_gene: TRBJ2-7
d_gene: TRBD1

CDR3nt: TGTGCCACCAGTGATTTGGACACTGAAGCTTTCTTT
CDR3aa: CATSDLDTEAFF
v_gene: TRBV24-1
abundance: many
j_gene: TRBJ1-1
d_gene: .

CDR3nt: TGTGCCAGCGTGTCCAGCACTGAAGCTTTCTTT
CDR3aa: CASVSSTEAFF
v_gene: TRBV6-1
abundance: many
j_gene: TRBJ1-1
d_gene: .

CDR3nt: TGTGCCAGCAGCTTAACGACACCCGCGCGAAAACTGTTTTTT
CDR3aa: CASSLTTPARKLFF
v_gene: TRBV7-9
abundance: many
j_gene: TRBJ1-4
d_gene: .

CDR3nt: TGTGCCTGGAGTGTACAGGCGGGGCGGATCAACACAGATACGCAGTATTTT
CDR3aa: CAWSVQAGRINTDTQYF
v_gene: TRBV30
abundance: .
j_gene: TRBJ2-3
d_gene: .

CDR3nt: TGTGCCAGCAGTCAGATTGCCGGGGAGCTGTTTTTT
CDR3aa: CASSQIAGELFF
v_gene: TRBV27
abundance: few
j_gene: TRBJ2-2
d_gene: .

CDR3nt: TGTGCCTGGAGTAAAGTTGGGGCAGAACTGAACACTGAAGCTTTCTTT
CDR3aa: CAWSKVGAELNTEAFF
v_gene: TRBV30
abundance: many
j_gene: TRBJ1-1
d_gene: .

CDR3nt: TGTGCCAGTAGTTCTCATTTTGGGGAATCCCTCGGACAGGGGGCGCAAGAGACCCAGTACTTC
CDR3aa: CASSSHFGESLGQGAQETQYF
v_gene: TRBV19
abundance: once
j_gene: TRBJ2-5
d_gene: TRBD1

CDR3nt: TGTGCCAGCAGCAAAGGGAAGGGAGCCCACCAAGAGACCCAGTACTTC
CDR3aa: CASSKGKGAHQETQYF
v_gene: TRBV21-1
abundance: .
j_gene: TRBJ2-5
d_gene: .

CDR3nt: TGTGCCAGCAGCCCGACAGGGGTACCCGAGCAGTACTTC
CDR3aa: CASSPTGVPEQYF
v_gene: TRBV7-6
abundance: many
j_gene: TRBJ2-7
d_gene: TRBD1

CDR3nt: TGCGCCAGCAGCCAAGATCGTTCCCTCGTTGAAGCTTTCTTT
CDR3aa: CASSQDRSLVEAFF
v_gene: TRBV4-1
abundance: many
j_gene: TRBJ1-1
d_gene: .

CDR3nt: TGCAGCGTAGAAGGGGCAGCCAAGAAAGGTCTAGCCAAAAACATTCAGTACTTC
CDR3aa: CSVEGAAKKGLAKNIQYF
v_gene: TRBV29-1
abundance: many
j_gene: TRBJ2-4
d_gene: .

CDR3nt: TGTGCCAGCAGTTACTCGAGTCTAGCGGGAGTCAATGAGCAGTTCTTC
CDR3aa: CASSYSSLAGVNEQFF
v_gene: TRBV6-5
abundance: many
j_gene: TRBJ2-1
d_gene: TRBD2

CDR3nt: TGTGCCAGCATTTCAGGGTATTTTGACACTGAAGCTTTCTTT
CDR3aa: CASISGYFDTEAFF
v_gene: TRBV25-1
abundance: many
j_gene: TRBJ1-1
d_gene: .

CDR3nt: TGCAGCGTTTCGCTGGATACGCAGTATTTT
CDR3aa: CSVSLDTQYF
v_gene: TRBV29-1
abundance: many
j_gene: TRBJ2-3
d_gene: .

CDR3nt: TGTGCCAGCAGGTGGGGAGGGTACGACACTGAAGCTTTCTTT
CDR3aa: CASRWGGYDTEAFF
v_gene: TRBV6-1
abundance: .
j_gene: TRBJ1-1
d_gene: .

CDR3nt: TGTGCCAGCAGCCTGGACAGGGGGCAACGGAACACTGAAGCTTTCTTT
CDR3aa: CASSLDRGQRNTEAFF
v_gene: TRBV5-6
abundance: many
j_gene: TRBJ1-1
d_gene: TRBD1

CDR3nt: TGTGCCTGGAGCGAAAGCGGACCAGGGGAGCAGTTCTTC
CDR3aa: CAWSESGPGEQFF
v_gene: TRBV30
abundance: many
j_gene: TRBJ2-1
d_gene: .

CDR3nt: TGTGCCAGCAGCCCACTGACAGGCGAGCAGTACTTC
CDR3aa: CASSPLTGEQYF
v_gene: TRBV9
abundance: many
j_gene: TRBJ2-7
d_gene: .

CDR3nt: TGTGCCACCAGGCCAGGGAGGACCGGGGAGCTGTTTTTT
CDR3aa: CATRPGRTGELFF
v_gene: TRBV24-1
abundance: many
j_gene: TRBJ2-2
d_gene: .

CDR3nt: TGTGCCAGCAGCAGGACTACCTACAATGAGCAGTTCTTC
CDR3aa: CASSRTTYNEQFF
v_gene: TRBV2
abundance: many
j_gene: TRBJ2-1
d_gene: .

CDR3nt: TGTGCCAGCAGCAGCGGGAGGGCCTCGTATTTT
CDR3aa: CASSSGRASYF
v_gene: TRBV27
abundance: .
j_gene: TRBJ2-3
d_gene: TRBD2

CDR3nt: TGCGCCAGCAGCTCGCGACTAGCGGGGCGCACAGATACGCAGTATTTT
CDR3aa: CASSSRLAGRTDTQYF
v_gene: TRBV5-1
abundance: many
j_gene: TRBJ2-3
d_gene: TRBD2

CDR3nt: TGTGCCAGCAGCGTAGTGGCCGTCCCGGGGGGAGCCAGCGGTATGAACACTGAAGCTTTCTTT
CDR3aa: CASSVVAVPGGASGMNTEAFF
v_gene: TRBV9
abundance: .
j_gene: TRBJ1-1
d_gene: .

CDR3nt: TGTGCCACCAGACATAGCGGGAGTATCGGGGAGACCCAGTACTTC
CDR3aa: CATRHSGSIGETQYF
v_gene: TRBV10-3
abundance: .
j_gene: TRBJ2-5
d_gene: TRBD2

CDR3nt: TGCGCCAGCAGCCCGGTGGGGTATAGCAATCAGCCCCAGCATTTT
CDR3aa: CASSPVGYSNQPQHF
v_gene: TRBV4-1
abundance: many
j_gene: TRBJ1-5
d_gene: .

CDR3nt: TGCAGCGTTGACCCCTTCCCAGATACGCAGTATTTT
CDR3aa: CSVDPFPDTQYF
v_gene: TRBV29-1
abundance: many
j_gene: TRBJ2-3
d_gene: .